This TCR beta chain was captured by sequencing in a study of metastatic and nonmetastatic thyroid tumors. For the study at large: Repertoires from malignant and benign thyroid patients were compared across blood and tumor or nodule tissue. Study-wide points: Significantly higher TCR beta diversity was reportedly seen in malignant thyroid tumors than benign nodules, in blood and tumor.

Among the patients, none had received any treatment before thyroid surgery. How the authors handled the data: Clinicopathological groups differed in CDR3, with these differences serving to build a distant-metastasis classifier for papillary thyroid cancer. MiXCR was used by TCRdb to re-call the PCR reads. The V and J calls follow TCRdb's processing rather than the paper's. The sample includes 35,000 to 50,000 clones, less than 20% of them seen just once. About this clone: Its antigen is unknown. One end of the junction fails to match germline, which may point to a read error.

The CDR3 sequence is 13 residues long. In germline, CDR1 is SEHNR, CDR2 FQNEAQ (reference sequence). The source is a female donor with papillary thyroid cancer or a benign thyroid nodule (not recorded which). Some clones in this sample may be carry-over from other donors' samples. The V call is TRBV7-9, the J call TRBJ2-7; D not resolved. The sample taken for sequencing was tumor tissue. CDR3 sequence reads: CANSVNMEREQYF. CDR3 nucleotide sequence: TGTGCCAACAGCGTCAACATGGAGAGGGAGCAGTACTTC.